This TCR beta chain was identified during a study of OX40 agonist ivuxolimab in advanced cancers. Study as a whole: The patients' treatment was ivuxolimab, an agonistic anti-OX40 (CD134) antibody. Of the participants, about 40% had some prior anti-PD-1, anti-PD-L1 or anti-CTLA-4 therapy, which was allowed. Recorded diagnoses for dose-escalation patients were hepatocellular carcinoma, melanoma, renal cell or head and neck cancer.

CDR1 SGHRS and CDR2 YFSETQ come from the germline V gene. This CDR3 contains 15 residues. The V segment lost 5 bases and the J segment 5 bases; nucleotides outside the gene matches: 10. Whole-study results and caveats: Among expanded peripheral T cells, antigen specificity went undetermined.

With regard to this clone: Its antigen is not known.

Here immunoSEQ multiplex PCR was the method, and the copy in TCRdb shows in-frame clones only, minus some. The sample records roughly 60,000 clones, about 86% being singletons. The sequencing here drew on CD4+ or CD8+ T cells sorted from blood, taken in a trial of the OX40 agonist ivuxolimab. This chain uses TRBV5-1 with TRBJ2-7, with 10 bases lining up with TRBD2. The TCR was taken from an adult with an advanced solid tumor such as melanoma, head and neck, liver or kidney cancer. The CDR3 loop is CASSLALAGSNEQYF. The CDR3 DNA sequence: TGCGCCAGCAGTCTCGCACTAGCGGGGAGCAACGAGCAGTACTTC.